What follows are 23 T cell receptor beta chains derived from one specimen sequenced in a study of blood T cell repertoires in COVID-19. Method: immunoSEQ multiplex PCR; TCRdb's copy keeps in-frame clones and lacks some. The sample contains some 40,000 clones, 91% of which appear only once. The specimen sequenced was peripheral blood. The receptors shown here come from a woman in her twenties or thirties in a cohort sampled during active COVID-19.

J is TRBJ1-2 and V is TRBV7-8, with 11 nucleotides matching TRBD1. Germline-derived CDR1 and CDR2 are SGHVS and FQNEAQ. V lost 3 bases and J lost 6; bases outside the gene matches: 6. The CDR3 sequence is 15 residues long. As DNA, the CDR3 is TGTGCCAGCAGCTTCGGACAGGGGGCGGATCATGGCTACACCTTC. Its translation: CASSFGQGADHGYTF. Drawing the rest from reference TRBV7-8 and TRBJ1-2, the complete variable domain is GAGVSQSPRYKVAKRGQDVALRCDPISGHVSLFWYQQALGQGPEFLTYFQNEAQLDKSGLPSDRFFAERPEGSVSTLKIQRTQQEDSAVYLCASSFGQGADHGYTFGSGTRLTVV.

The V and J genes are TRBV6-2 or TRBV6-3 and TRBJ2-2; D gene unclear. This CDR3 comprises 17 residues. The V end was cut by 2 bases, the J end by 0 bases, with 13 bases between. The germline V gene has CDR1 MNHEY and CDR2 SVGEGT. As DNA, the CDR3 is TGTGCCAGCAGTTACGGGCAGGATAAAACGAACACCGGGGAGCTGTTTTTT. Translating it yields CASSYGQDKTNTGELFF.

This chain uses TRBV6-6 with TRBJ2-1; D is possibly TRBD1 (5 bases). CDR3 length: 14 residues. The germline CDR1 and CDR2 sequences are MNHNY and SVGAGI (reference sequence). V was cut by 11 bases and J by 3 bases, with 17 bases left in between. As DNA, the CDR3 is TGTGCCGTTGGGGCGACCAATAGCTACAATGAGCAGTTCTTC. It specifies CAVGATNSYNEQFF.

The chain uses TRBV11-2 and TRBJ2-5; D not resolved. V lost 0 bases to trimming and J lost 4 bases, with 9 bases between them. The germline V gene has CDR1 SGHAT and CDR2 FQNNGV. This CDR3 has 14 residues. The CDR3 here is CASSLERTVETQYF. The CDR3 DNA reads as TGTGCCAGCAGCTTAGAAAGAACAGTAGAGACCCAGTACTTC.

This chain connects TRBV27 to TRBJ1-6; the match to TRBD1 covers 9 bases. CDR1 and CDR2 from the germline V gene are MNHEY and SMNVEV (reference sequence). Trimming removed 8 bases from V and 7 bases from J; junction bases left unmatched: 12. This CDR3 has 16 residues. The CDR3 DNA reads TGTGCCAGCGGGAACAGGGGGCGCAACAAGAATTCACCCCTCCACTTT. Protein sequence: CASGNRGRNKNSPLHF.

The chain combines TRBV2 with TRBJ2-2; possible D gene TRBD1, 7 bases. Per the germline V gene, CDR1 is SNHLY and CDR2 is FYNNEI. This CDR3 contains 18 residues. The ends were cut back, 5 bases at V and 0 bases at J, with 19 bases in the middle. The CDR3 nucleotides read TGTGCCAGCAGTCGGAGGGGGGCAGGGGGTTCGAACACCGGGGAGCTGTTTTTT. Translated: CASSRRGAGGSNTGELFF.

This chain connects TRBV9 to TRBJ1-1; D may be TRBD1 (5 bases). CDR1 is SGDLS, CDR2 YYNGEE, per germline. V was trimmed by 0 bases and J by 5 bases, leaving 11 bases between them. CDR3 length: 14 residues. The CDR3, as DNA: TGTGCCAGCAGCGTAGGGGGGGAGGAAACTGAAGCTTTCTTT. This codes for CASSVGGEETEAFF.

V and J are TRBV4-3 and TRBJ1-2, with D possibly TRBD1 on 5 matching bases. This CDR3 spans 15 amino acids. Trimming took 3 bases from V and 4 from J, leaving 15 bases between them. Germline CDR1 is LGHNA and CDR2 is YSLEER. CDR3 bases: TGCGCCAGCAGCCAGGGGGGGAGGACCCTCTATGGCTACACCTTC. As protein: CASSQGGRTLYGYTF.

J is TRBJ2-6 and V is TRBV27, with 10 positions matching TRBD1. CDR1 MNHEY and CDR2 SMNVEV come from the germline V gene (reference sequence). Trimming took 3 bases from V and 0 from J; bases not matched to a gene: 2. This CDR3 is 17 amino acids long. CDR3 loop: CASSFDRGHSGANVLTF. DNA for the CDR3: TGTGCCAGCAGTTTCGACAGGGGGCACTCTGGGGCCAACGTCCTGACTTTC.

This chain links TRBV5-8 with TRBJ1-5; TRBD1 agrees at 11 bases. With 4 bases clipped from V and 5 bases from J, the junction kept 2 bases outside the gene matches. This CDR3 contains 14 residues. CDR1 is SGHTS, CDR2 YDEGEE, per germline. The CDR3 nucleotides are TGTGCCAGCAGCCTGGACAGGGGGCATCAGCCCCAGCATTTT. This gives the protein CASSLDRGHQPQHF.

The chain couples TRBV19 to TRBJ2-1; D possibly corresponds to TRBD1 (7 bases). V dropped 6 bases and J dropped 1 base, with 13 bases sitting between them. This CDR3 spans 15 amino acids. Germline V gene sequence: CDR1 LNHDA, CDR2 SQIVND (reference sequence). The CDR3 DNA follows: TGTGCCAGTAGACCAGGGGGGAGTTCCTACAATGAGCAGTTCTTC. This encodes CASRPGGSSYNEQFF.

The J gene is TRBJ2-3, the V gene TRBV28, with TRBD2 matching over 14 bases. The junction had 6 bases not matched to a gene; V was cut back by 5 bases and J by 5 bases. CDR3 length: 16 residues. The germline V gene encodes CDR1 MDHEN and CDR2 SYDVKM. In DNA, the CDR3 is TGTGCCAGCAGTCCAGGACTAGCGGGAGGAATAGATACGCAGTATTTT. The encoded protein is CASSPGLAGGIDTQYF.

CDR3 residues: CASSTLTQGTSYEQYF. DNA of the CDR3: TGCGCCAGCAGCACTCTTACACAGGGGACCTCCTACGAGCAGTACTTC. This chain joins TRBV5-1 and TRBJ2-7, with TRBD1 matching over 7 bases. CDR1 and CDR2 (germline): SGHRS, YFSETQ. This CDR3 is built from 16 residues. Trimming removed 4 bases from V and 0 bases from J; junction bases left unmatched: 10.

The chain has TRBV4-1 and TRBJ2-7, with 9 bases lining up with TRBD1. This CDR3 contains 16 residues. V was clipped by 1 base and J by 1 base; unmatched bases: 5. Germline V gene data show CDR1 as MGHRA and CDR2 as YSYEKL. CDR3 in DNA: TGCGCCAGCAGCCAAGGGCTGGGACAGGGATCCTACGAGCAGTACTTC. The encoded protein is CASSQGLGQGSYEQYF.

The chain combines TRBV19 with TRBJ2-2; D is perhaps TRBD2 (5 bases). V was clipped by 7 bases and J by 1 base, with 13 bases between them. Germline V lookup: CDR1 LNHDA, CDR2 SQIVND (reference sequence). The CDR3 spans 15 residues. In DNA form, the CDR3 reads TGTGCCAGTAAAGTTCCAACTAGGAACACCGGGGAGCTGTTTTTT. Translated: CASKVPTRNTGELFF.

The gene calls are TRBV5-1 and TRBJ2-7, with 11 bases matching TRBD2. Germline V gene sequence: CDR1 SGHRS, CDR2 YFSETQ. The CDR3 sequence is 15 residues long. Germline trimming cut 0 bases from V and 5 bases from J; bases unmatched to any gene: 4. CDR3 loop: CASSLELAGADEQYF. The CDR3 nucleotides read TGCGCCAGCAGCTTGGAACTAGCGGGAGCCGACGAGCAGTACTTC. Variable domain in full (rest from reference TRBV5-1 and TRBJ2-7): KAGVTQTPRYLIKTRGQQVTLSCSPISGHRSVSWYQQTPGQGLQFLFEYFSETQRNKGNFPGRFSGRQFSNSRSEMNVSTLELGDSALYLCASSLELAGADEQYFGPGTRLTVT.

V and J are TRBV5-1 and TRBJ2-7; D is possibly TRBD2 (6 bases). CDR3 length: 15 residues. Trimming took 5 bases from V and 0 from J, leaving 15 bases between them. Germline-derived CDR1 and CDR2 are SGHRS and YFSETQ. The CDR3 sequence: CASRVEGLSSYEQYF. CDR3 nucleotide sequence: TGCGCCAGCAGGGTGGAGGGTCTGAGCTCCTACGAGCAGTACTTC.

V and J are TRBV2 and TRBJ2-1; D is ambiguous. The CDR3 runs 12 residues. With 7 bases removed from V and 4 bases from J, the gap between germline ends came to 8 bases. Germline values: CDR1 SNHLY, CDR2 FYNNEI. Written as DNA, the CDR3 is TGTGCCAGCATCCGTGCGTACAATGAGCAGTTCTTC. Translating gives CASIRAYNEQFF.

This clone came up a few times. The same CDR3 also results from other DNA sequences found in this sample. The chain employs TRBV9 and TRBJ2-1; 13 bases line up with TRBD2. CDR3 size: 15 residues. J was trimmed by 7 bases and V by 4 bases; bases with no gene match: 5. Germline V gives CDR1 SGDLS, CDR2 YYNGEE. DNA for the CDR3: TGTGCCAGCAGCCCCACTAGCGGGAGGGGGAATGAGCAGTTCTTC. Its protein is CASSPTSGRGNEQFF.

This chain joins TRBV30 and TRBJ2-7, with no clear D. The CDR3 is 13 residues long. Germline V gene sequence: CDR1 GTSNPN, CDR2 SVGIG (reference sequence). V lost 0 bases, J lost 2 bases, and 8 bases lay in between. CDR3 sequence (DNA): TGTGCCTGGAGTGTAAATAGTGCCTACGAGCAGTACTTC. Its protein product is CAWSVNSAYEQYF.

The rearrangement uses TRBV30 and TRBJ1-4; 8 bases align to TRBD1. The CDR3 runs to 12 residues. From germline, CDR1 is GTSNPN and CDR2 SVGIG (reference sequence). The J segment lost 7 bases and the V segment lost 8 bases, leaving 6 bases of the junction unmatched. CDR3 DNA sequence: TGTGCCCGACAGGGGAGAGCTGAAAAACTGTTTTTT. This codes for CARQGRAEKLFF.

This sequence joins TRBV6-4 and TRBJ2-1; 9 bases are a match to TRBD1. The germline CDR1 and CDR2 sequences are MRHNA and SNTAGT. Losses at the gene ends were 0 bases for V and 3 bases for J; bases not matched to a gene: 0. The CDR3 extends over 15 amino acids. The CDR3 here is CASSDSTGGYNEQFF. For the CDR3, the DNA is TGTGCCAGCAGTGACTCGACAGGGGGCTACAATGAGCAGTTCTTC.

The rearrangement uses TRBV30 and TRBJ1-2; TRBD1 matches at 7 bases. Germline trimming cut 2 bases from V and 6 bases from J; bases unmatched to any gene: 3. Germline-derived CDR1 and CDR2 are GTSNPN and SVGIG (reference sequence). The CDR3 spans 12 residues. The CDR3 sequence is CAWSLGGDGYTF. CDR3 coding DNA: TGTGCCTGGAGTTTAGGGGGCGATGGCTACACCTTC.